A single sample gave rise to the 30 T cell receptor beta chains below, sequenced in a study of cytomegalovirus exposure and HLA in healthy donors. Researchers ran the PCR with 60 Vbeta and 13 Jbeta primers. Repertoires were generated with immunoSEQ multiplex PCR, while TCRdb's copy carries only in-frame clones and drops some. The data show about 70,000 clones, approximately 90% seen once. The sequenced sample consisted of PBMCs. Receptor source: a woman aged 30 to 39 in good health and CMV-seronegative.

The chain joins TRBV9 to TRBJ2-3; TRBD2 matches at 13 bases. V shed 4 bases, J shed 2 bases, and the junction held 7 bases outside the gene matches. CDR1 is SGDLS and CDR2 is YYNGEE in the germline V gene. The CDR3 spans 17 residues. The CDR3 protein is CASSLTGLAGNTDTQYF. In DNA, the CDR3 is TGTGCCAGCAGCCTTACGGGACTAGCGGGAAACACAGATACGCAGTATTTT.

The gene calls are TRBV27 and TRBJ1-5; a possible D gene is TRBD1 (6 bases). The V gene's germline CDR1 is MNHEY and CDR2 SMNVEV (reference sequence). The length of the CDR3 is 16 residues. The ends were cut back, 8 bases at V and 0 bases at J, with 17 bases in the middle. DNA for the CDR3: TGTGCCAGCGGCCAAGTCGGGACACATAGCAATCAGCCCCAGCATTTT. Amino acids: CASGQVGTHSNQPQHF.

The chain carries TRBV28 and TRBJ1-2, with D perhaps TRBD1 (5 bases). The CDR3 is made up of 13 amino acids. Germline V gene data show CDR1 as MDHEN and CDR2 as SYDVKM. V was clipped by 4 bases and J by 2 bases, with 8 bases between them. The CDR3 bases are TGTGCCAGCAGTTCCGACAGCAACTATGGCTACACCTTC. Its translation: CASSSDSNYGYTF.

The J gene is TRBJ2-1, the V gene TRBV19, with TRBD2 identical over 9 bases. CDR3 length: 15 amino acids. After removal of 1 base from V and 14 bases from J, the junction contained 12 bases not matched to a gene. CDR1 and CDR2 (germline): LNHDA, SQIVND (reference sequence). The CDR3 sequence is CASSIGRGLAEREFF. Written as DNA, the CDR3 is TGTGCCAGTAGTATAGGGAGGGGACTAGCTGAGAGAGAGTTCTTC.

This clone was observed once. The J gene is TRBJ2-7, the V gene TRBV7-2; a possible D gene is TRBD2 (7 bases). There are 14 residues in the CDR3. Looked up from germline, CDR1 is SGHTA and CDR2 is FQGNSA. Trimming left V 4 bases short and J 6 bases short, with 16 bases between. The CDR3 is CASSSQGGRGEQYF. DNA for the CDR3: TGTGCCAGCAGCTCACAGGGCGGGAGAGGCGAGCAGTACTTC.

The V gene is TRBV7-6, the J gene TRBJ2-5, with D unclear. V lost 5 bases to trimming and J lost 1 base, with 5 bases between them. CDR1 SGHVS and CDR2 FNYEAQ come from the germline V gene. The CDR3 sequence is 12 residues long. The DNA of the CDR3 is TGTGCCAGCAGCCCCCTCCAAGAGACCCAGTACTTC. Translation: CASSPLQETQYF.

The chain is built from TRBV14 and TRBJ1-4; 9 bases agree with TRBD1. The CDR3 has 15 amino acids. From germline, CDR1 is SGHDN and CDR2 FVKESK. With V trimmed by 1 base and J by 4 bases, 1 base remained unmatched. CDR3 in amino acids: CASSQGTGVNEKLFF. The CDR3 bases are TGTGCCAGCAGCCAAGGGACAGGGGTTAATGAAAAACTGTTTTTT.

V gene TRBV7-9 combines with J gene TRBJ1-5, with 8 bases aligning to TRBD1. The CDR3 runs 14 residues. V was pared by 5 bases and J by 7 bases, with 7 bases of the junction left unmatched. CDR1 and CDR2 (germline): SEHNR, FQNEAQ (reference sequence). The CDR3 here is CASSPGQGIQPQHF. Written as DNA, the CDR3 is TGTGCCAGCAGCCCCGGACAGGGAATCCAGCCCCAGCATTTT. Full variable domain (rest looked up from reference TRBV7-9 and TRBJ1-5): DTGVSQNPRHKITKRGQNVTFRCDPISEHNRLYWYRQTLGQGPEFLTYFQNEAQLEKSRLLSDRFSAERPKGSFSTLEIQRTEQGDSAMYLCASSPGQGIQPQHFGDGTRLSIL.

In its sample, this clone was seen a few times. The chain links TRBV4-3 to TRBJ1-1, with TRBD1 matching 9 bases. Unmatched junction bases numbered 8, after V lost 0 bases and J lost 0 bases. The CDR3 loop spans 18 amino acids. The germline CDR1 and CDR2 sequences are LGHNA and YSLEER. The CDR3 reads CASSQDGGTGSLNTEAFF. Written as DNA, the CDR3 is TGCGCCAGCAGCCAAGATGGAGGGACAGGGAGCTTGAACACTGAAGCTTTCTTT.

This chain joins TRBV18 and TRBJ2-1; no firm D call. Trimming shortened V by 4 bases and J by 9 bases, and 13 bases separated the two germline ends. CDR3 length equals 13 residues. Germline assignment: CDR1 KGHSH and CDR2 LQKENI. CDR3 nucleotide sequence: TGTGCCAGCTCACAGGATAGCCTGGGTGAGCAGTTCTTC. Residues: CASSQDSLGEQFF.

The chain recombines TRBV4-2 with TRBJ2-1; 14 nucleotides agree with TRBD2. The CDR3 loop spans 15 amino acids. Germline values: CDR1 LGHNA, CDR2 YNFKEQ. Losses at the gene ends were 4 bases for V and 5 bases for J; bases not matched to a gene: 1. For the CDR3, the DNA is TGTGCCAGCAGCCGACTAGCGGGAGGGAACAATGAGCAGTTCTTC. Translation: CASSRLAGGNNEQFF.

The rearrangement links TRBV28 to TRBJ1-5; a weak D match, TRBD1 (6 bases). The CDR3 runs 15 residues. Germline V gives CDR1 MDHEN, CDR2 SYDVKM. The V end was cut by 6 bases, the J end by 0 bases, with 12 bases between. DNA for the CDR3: TGTGCCAGCAGGCCAGGGGCTTATAGCAATCAGCCCCAGCATTTT. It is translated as CASRPGAYSNQPQHF.

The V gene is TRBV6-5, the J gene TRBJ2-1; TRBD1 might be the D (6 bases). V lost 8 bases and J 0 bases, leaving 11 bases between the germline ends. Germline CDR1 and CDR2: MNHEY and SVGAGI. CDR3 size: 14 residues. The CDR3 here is CASGRTVSYNEQFF. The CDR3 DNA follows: TGTGCCAGCGGTCGGACAGTCTCCTACAATGAGCAGTTCTTC.

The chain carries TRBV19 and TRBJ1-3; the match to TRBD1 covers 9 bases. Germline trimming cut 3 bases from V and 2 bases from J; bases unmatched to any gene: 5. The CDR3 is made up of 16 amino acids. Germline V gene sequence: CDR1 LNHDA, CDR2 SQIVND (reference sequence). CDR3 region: CASSIARQGAGNTIYF. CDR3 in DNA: TGTGCCAGTAGTATCGCGCGACAGGGGGCTGGAAACACCATATATTTT.

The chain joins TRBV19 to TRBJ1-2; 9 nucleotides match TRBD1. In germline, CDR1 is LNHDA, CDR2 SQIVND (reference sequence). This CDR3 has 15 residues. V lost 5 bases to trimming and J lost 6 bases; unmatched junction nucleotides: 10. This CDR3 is CASSSGGTGNDGYTF. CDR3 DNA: TGTGCCAGTAGTTCTGGTGGGACAGGGAACGATGGCTACACCTTC.

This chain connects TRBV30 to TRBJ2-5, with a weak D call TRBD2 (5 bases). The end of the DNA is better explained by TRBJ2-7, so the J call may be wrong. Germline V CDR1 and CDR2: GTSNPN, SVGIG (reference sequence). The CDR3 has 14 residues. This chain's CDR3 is CAWTIRRTSYEQYF. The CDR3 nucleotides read TGTGCCTGGACCATAAGGAGGACTTCTTACGAGCAGTACTTC.

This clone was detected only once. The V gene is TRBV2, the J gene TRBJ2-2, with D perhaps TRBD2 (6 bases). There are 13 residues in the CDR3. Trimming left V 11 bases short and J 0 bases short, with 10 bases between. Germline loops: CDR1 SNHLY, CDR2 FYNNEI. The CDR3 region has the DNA TGTGCCGGGGGACTTCCGAACACCGGGGAGCTGTTTTTT. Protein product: CAGGLPNTGELFF.

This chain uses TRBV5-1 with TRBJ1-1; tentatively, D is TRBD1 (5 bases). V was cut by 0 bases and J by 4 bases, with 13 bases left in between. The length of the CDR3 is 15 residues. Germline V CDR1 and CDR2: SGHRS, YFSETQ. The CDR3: CASSLEGSGVTEAFF. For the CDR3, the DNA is TGCGCCAGCAGCTTGGAGGGGTCTGGCGTCACTGAAGCTTTCTTT.

The DNA of the CDR3 is TGTGCCAGCAGTGAAACGGCTAGCGGAGGGCATGAGCAGTTCTTC. This encodes CASSETASGGHEQFF. The V and J genes are TRBV6-1 and TRBJ2-1; 7 bases map to TRBD2. This CDR3 is 15 amino acids long. Germline CDR1 MNHNS, CDR2 SASEGT. Trimming at V came to 2 bases and at J to 8 bases, leaving 9 bases not matched to a gene.

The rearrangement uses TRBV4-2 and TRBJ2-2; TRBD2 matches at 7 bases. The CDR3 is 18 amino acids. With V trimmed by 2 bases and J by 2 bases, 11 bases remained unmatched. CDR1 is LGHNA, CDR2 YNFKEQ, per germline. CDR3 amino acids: CASSQKSASGSNTGELFF. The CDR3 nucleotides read TGTGCCAGCAGCCAAAAATCGGCTAGCGGAAGTAACACCGGGGAGCTGTTTTTT.

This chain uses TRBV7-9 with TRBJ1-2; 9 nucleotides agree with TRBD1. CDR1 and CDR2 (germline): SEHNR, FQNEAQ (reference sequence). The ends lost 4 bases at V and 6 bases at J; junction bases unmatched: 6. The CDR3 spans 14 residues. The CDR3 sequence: CASSWGQGLNGYTF. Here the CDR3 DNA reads TGTGCCAGCAGCTGGGGACAGGGTTTAAATGGCTACACCTTC.

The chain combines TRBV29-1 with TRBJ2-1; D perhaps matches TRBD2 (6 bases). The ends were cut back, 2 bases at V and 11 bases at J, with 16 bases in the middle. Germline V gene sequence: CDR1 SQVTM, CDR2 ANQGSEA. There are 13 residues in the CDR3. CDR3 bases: TGCAGCGTTGAACAGGGTTTCGGGACTCAGCAGTTCTTC. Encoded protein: CSVEQGFGTQQFF.

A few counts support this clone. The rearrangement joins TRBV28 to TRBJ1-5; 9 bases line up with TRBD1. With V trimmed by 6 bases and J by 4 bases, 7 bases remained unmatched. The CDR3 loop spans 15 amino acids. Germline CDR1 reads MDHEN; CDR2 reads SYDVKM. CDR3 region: CASRTRDRANQPQHF. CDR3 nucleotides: TGTGCCAGCAGAACCCGGGACAGGGCTAATCAGCCCCAGCATTTT.

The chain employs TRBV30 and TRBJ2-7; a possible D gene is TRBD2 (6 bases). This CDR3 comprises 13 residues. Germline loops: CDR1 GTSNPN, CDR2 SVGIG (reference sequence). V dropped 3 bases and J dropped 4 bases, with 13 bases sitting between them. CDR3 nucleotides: TGTGCCTGGAGAGCCGGGAGATGGTACGAGCAGTACTTC. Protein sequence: CAWRAGRWYEQYF.

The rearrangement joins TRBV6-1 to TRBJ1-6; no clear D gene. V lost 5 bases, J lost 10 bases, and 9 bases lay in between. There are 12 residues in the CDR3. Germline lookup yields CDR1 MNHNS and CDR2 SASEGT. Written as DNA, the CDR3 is TGTGCCAGCAGTCCCGAGAGGTCACCCCTCCACTTT. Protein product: CASSPERSPLHF.

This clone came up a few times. CDR3 sequence reads: CASRRGGGNEKLFF. The CDR3 DNA reads TGCGCCAGCAGGAGAGGGGGAGGGAATGAAAAACTGTTTTTT. The V and J genes are TRBV4-1 and TRBJ1-4, with a tentative D call TRBD1 (6 bases). The V end lost 6 bases, the J end lost 5 bases, and 13 bases lay between the germline ends. Germline V gene sequence: CDR1 MGHRA, CDR2 YSYEKL. The CDR3 runs to 14 residues.

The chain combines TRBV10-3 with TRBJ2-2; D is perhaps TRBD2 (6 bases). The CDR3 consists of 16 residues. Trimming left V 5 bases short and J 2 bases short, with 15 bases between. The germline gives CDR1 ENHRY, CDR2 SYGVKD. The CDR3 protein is CAISSLGLINTGELFF. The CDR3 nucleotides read TGTGCCATCAGTTCATTAGGACTAATAAACACCGGGGAGCTGTTTTTT.

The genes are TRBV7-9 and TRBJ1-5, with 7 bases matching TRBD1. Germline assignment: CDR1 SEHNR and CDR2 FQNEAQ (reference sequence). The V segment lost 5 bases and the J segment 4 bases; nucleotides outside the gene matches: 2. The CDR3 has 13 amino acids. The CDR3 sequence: CASSKGQNQPQHF. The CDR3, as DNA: TGTGCCAGCAGCAAGGGACAGAATCAGCCCCAGCATTTT.

Written as DNA, the CDR3 is TGTGCCAGCAGCAAATACGTTAAACCGGGACAGGAGGAATCAGATACGCAGTATTTT. Translation gives CASSKYVKPGQEESDTQYF. The V and J genes are TRBV21-1 and TRBJ2-3; TRBD1 was called by the table and not checked on the DNA. TRBV21-1 is a pseudogene locus. The CDR3 runs 19 residues.

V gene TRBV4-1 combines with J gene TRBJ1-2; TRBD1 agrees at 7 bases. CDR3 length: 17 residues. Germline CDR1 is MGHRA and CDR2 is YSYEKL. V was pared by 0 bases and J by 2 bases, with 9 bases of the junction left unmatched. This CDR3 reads CASSQDWAGGTNYGYTF. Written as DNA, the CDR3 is TGCGCCAGCAGCCAAGATTGGGCAGGGGGGACCAACTATGGCTACACCTTC.